Listed here are 9 T cell receptor beta chains from one sample, sequenced in a study of cytomegalovirus exposure and HLA in healthy donors. PCR involved 60 Vbeta and 13 Jbeta primers. This table comes from immunoSEQ multiplex PCR, and its TCRdb copy is limited to in-frame clones, with some not included. The repertoire holds roughly 180,000 clones, with around 80% as singletons. Sequencing was carried out using PBMCs. All receptors come from a woman aged 45-65 years in good health and CMV-seropositive.

The V and J genes are TRBV11-2 and TRBJ2-7; 8 bases are shared with TRBD1. This CDR3 is 14 amino acids long. Germline V gene data show CDR1 as SGHAT and CDR2 as FQNNGV. Losses at the gene ends were 4 bases for V and 3 bases for J; bases not matched to a gene: 5. The CDR3 DNA follows: TGTGCCAGCAGCTGGGCAGGGGGCGACTACGAGCAGTACTTC. This sequence encodes CASSWAGGDYEQYF.

The V gene is TRBV6-6, the J gene TRBJ2-1; TRBD2 is a possible D gene (5 bases). Trimming pared 2 bases from V and 15 bases from J, leaving 14 bases between. In germline, CDR1 is MNHNY, CDR2 SVGAGI (reference sequence). The CDR3 is 12 residues long. The CDR3 DNA reads TGTGCCAGCAGTTACGATCGACTAATATGGTTCTTC. This codes for CASSYDRLIWFF.

This clone occurred a few times. This sequence joins TRBV7-3 and TRBJ2-1; TRBD2 matches 11 bases. Germline lookup yields CDR1 SGHTA and CDR2 FQGTGA. J lost 5 bases, V lost 8 bases, and 2 bases had no gene match. This CDR3 contains 13 residues. The CDR3 sequence: CASGTSGNNEQFF. The CDR3 region has the DNA TGTGCCAGCGGGACTAGCGGCAACAATGAGCAGTTCTTC.

The CDR3 loop reads CASSYGQATKRQYF. The CDR3 coding sequence is TGTGCCAGCAGTTACGGCCAGGCCACAAAACGGCAGTACTTC. The chain joins TRBV6-6 to TRBJ2-7; D ambiguous. Trimming stripped 2 bases from V and 9 bases from J, with 17 bases between. Germline V gives CDR1 MNHNY, CDR2 SVGAGI (reference sequence). This CDR3 region has 14 residues.

The chain carries TRBV5-1 and TRBJ2-7, with TRBD1 identical over 8 bases. V was clipped by 3 bases and J by 1 base; unmatched bases: 6. This CDR3 comprises 15 residues. The germline CDR1 and CDR2 sequences are SGHRS and YFSETQ. CDR3 sequence reads: CASSSRQGSSYEQYF. In DNA, the CDR3 is TGCGCCAGCAGCTCCAGACAGGGGAGTTCCTACGAGCAGTACTTC.

CDR3 sequence: CASSQDGASGRVYNEQFF. The CDR3 DNA follows: TGTGCCAGCAGCCAAGATGGAGCTAGCGGGAGAGTCTACAATGAGCAGTTCTTC. The chain combines TRBV14 with TRBJ2-1; TRBD2 matches 10 bases. J gave up 3 bases and V 0 bases, and 8 bases lay outside the gene matches. This CDR3 is 18 amino acids long. In germline, CDR1 is SGHDN, CDR2 FVKESK.

The CDR3: CASSPGTAQETQYF. DNA for the CDR3: TGTGCCAGCAGCCCTGGGACAGCCCAAGAGACCCAGTACTTC. This chain uses TRBV5-6 with TRBJ2-5; 7 bases are a match to TRBD1. Germline V lookup: CDR1 SGHDT, CDR2 YYEEEE. V was pared by 4 bases and J by 1 base, with 4 bases of the junction left unmatched. The CDR3 runs 14 residues.

This clone was counted a single time. The gene calls are TRBV13 and TRBJ1-4, with D tentatively TRBD1 (6 bases). Germline loops: CDR1 PRHDT, CDR2 FYEKMQ (reference sequence). V shed 7 bases and J shed 5 bases, with 14 bases lying between them. This CDR3 has 14 residues. CDR3 amino acids: CASTRTAHNEKLFF. The CDR3 nucleotides read TGTGCCAGCACCCGGACAGCGCACAATGAAAAACTGTTTTTT.

The rearrangement links TRBV11-3 to TRBJ2-1, with TRBD2 identical over 8 bases. Trimming cost V 0 bases and J 7 bases; bases outside gene matches: 8. Germline CDR1 SGHNT, CDR2 YENEEA. This CDR3 is 16 amino acids long. In DNA, the CDR3 is TGTGCCAGCAGCTTAGAGGGTAGCGGGATGGGAAATGAGCAGTTCTTC. Its protein product is CASSLEGSGMGNEQFF. The whole variable domain, filled in from reference TRBV11-3 and TRBJ2-1, reads EAGVVQSPRYKIIEKKQPVAFWCNPISGHNTLYWYLQNLGQGPELLIRYENEEAVDDSQLPKDRFSAERLKGVDSTLKIQPAELGDSAVYLCASSLEGSGMGNEQFFGPGTRLTVL.